Below are 12 T cell receptor beta chains sequenced from a single sample in a study of blood T cell repertoires in COVID-19. Clones were read by immunoSEQ multiplex PCR, and TCRdb kept only the in-frame ones, dropping some. The table includes 110,000 or so clones, around 87% detected once. The source material was peripheral blood. These receptors were obtained from a man aged 65-85 years with active or convalescent COVID-19.

This chain connects TRBV18 to TRBJ2-1; D is perhaps TRBD1 (6 bases). The CDR3 is 12 amino acids. Germline V gene lookup returns CDR1 KGHSH and CDR2 LQKENI. Trimming removed 1 base at V and 8 bases at J, with 6 bases between. The CDR3 sequence: CASSPQGDEQFF. CDR3 DNA sequence: TGTGCCAGCTCACCACAGGGGGATGAGCAGTTCTTC.

The chain recombines TRBV3-1 (or the pseudogene TRBV3-2) with TRBJ2-3; 11 nucleotides match TRBD2. The J segment lost 5 bases and the V segment lost 7 bases, leaving 11 bases of the junction unmatched. The CDR3 length is 16 residues. Germline CDR1 LGHDT, CDR2 YNNKEL (reference sequence). CDR3 DNA sequence: TGTGCCAGCAAGGGTCTTACTAGCGGGAGTAGAGATACGCAGTATTTT. Protein product: CASKGLTSGSRDTQYF.

V usage is TRBV6-1 and J usage is TRBJ2-2; 8 bases are shared with TRBD1. The CDR3 is 18 residues long. With V trimmed by 2 bases and J by 0 bases, 8 bases remained unmatched. CDR1 and CDR2 (germline): MNHNS, SASEGT. The CDR3: CASSETGQGYANTGELFF. In DNA form, the CDR3 reads TGTGCCAGCAGTGAAACCGGACAGGGCTACGCGAACACCGGGGAGCTGTTTTTT.

This chain links TRBV10-3 with TRBJ1-3; 7 bases align to TRBD1. Per the germline V gene, CDR1 is ENHRY and CDR2 is SYGVKD. V was clipped by 2 bases and J by 2 bases; unmatched bases: 3. This CDR3 region has 15 residues. CDR3 coding DNA: TGTGCCATCAGTGAGCCCCAGGGGGCTGGAAACACCATATATTTT. Translated, it gives CAISEPQGAGNTIYF.

This rearrangement joins TRBV18 to TRBJ1-2; D may be TRBD1 (6 bases). Trimming took off 4 bases at V and 6 bases at J, with 18 bases between the two ends. Germline V lookup: CDR1 KGHSH, CDR2 LQKENI. The CDR3 runs 15 residues. For the CDR3, the DNA is TGTGCCAGCTCACTGCCGGGGGGCAGGGAGAATGGCTACACCTTC. It specifies CASSLPGGRENGYTF.

This rearrangement joins TRBV5-1 to TRBJ2-7; no reliable D call. The CDR3 is 13 amino acids. Germline V CDR1 and CDR2: SGHRS, YFSETQ. Between the trimmed V and J ends, which lost 6 bases and 1 base, there was a span of 11 bases. The CDR3 sequence is CASTPSDSYEQYF. CDR3 coding DNA: TGCGCCAGCACGCCTTCAGATTCCTACGAGCAGTACTTC. The complete variable domain, with remaining parts taken from reference TRBV5-1 and TRBJ2-7, reads KAGVTQTPRYLIKTRGQQVTLSCSPISGHRSVSWYQQTPGQGLQFLFEYFSETQRNKGNFPGRFSGRQFSNSRSEMNVSTLELGDSALYLCASTPSDSYEQYFGPGTRLTVT.

The rearrangement uses TRBV7-2 and TRBJ2-1; a weak D match, TRBD2 (5 bases). The CDR3 is 16 amino acids. CDR1 and CDR2 from the germline V gene are SGHTA and FQGNSA. Trimming removed 5 bases from V and 8 bases from J, with 22 bases in between. CDR3 residues: CASSGLRAREIDEQFF. The CDR3 DNA is TGTGCCAGCAGCGGACTCCGGGCCCGTGAGATCGATGAGCAGTTCTTC.

The rearrangement uses TRBV28 and TRBJ2-3, with TRBD2 matching 9 bases. CDR1 and CDR2 (germline): MDHEN, SYDVKM. V was clipped by 10 bases and J by 6 bases; unmatched bases: 8. The CDR3 totals 13 residues. CDR3 DNA: TGTGCCACGTTAGCGGGAGTTGGGGATACGCAGTATTTT. Translating gives CATLAGVGDTQYF.

The CDR3 coding sequence is TGTGCCAGCAGCCTAGGCGGCCGGATGAACACTGAAGCTTTCTTT. Translating it yields CASSLGGRMNTEAFF. The gene calls are TRBV7-3 and TRBJ1-1; D not certain. Germline CDR1 is SGHTA and CDR2 is FQGTGA. The CDR3 has 15 residues. Trimming took off 5 bases at V and 0 bases at J, with 13 bases between the two ends.

Of note for this clone: An end of the junction does not agree with germline; a read error may underlie this. The chain has TRBV4-1 and TRBJ2-5; possible D gene TRBD1, 6 bases. From germline, CDR1 is MGHRA and CDR2 YSYEKL. The CDR3 length is 17 residues. The CDR3 region is CARSRLPGALGEETQYF. The CDR3 nucleotides are TGCGCCCGCAGCCGCCTGCCAGGGGCCCTCGGGGAAGAGACCCAGTACTTC.

The chain is built from TRBV18 and TRBJ2-7; D unresolved. The CDR3 is 14 residues long. The V end was cut by 4 bases, the J end by 6 bases, with 16 bases between. The germline gives CDR1 KGHSH, CDR2 LQKENI. CDR3 DNA sequence: TGTGCCAGCTCACTTACAAGAATATGCTGCGAGCAGTACTTC. Protein product: CASSLTRICCEQYF. The full variable domain, in which reference TRBV18 and TRBJ2-7 provide the parts outside the CDR3, is NAGVMQNPRHLVRRRGQEARLRCSPMKGHSHVYWYRQLPEEGLKFMVYLQKENIIDESGMPKERFSAEFPKEGPSILRIQQVVRGDSAAYFCASSLTRICCEQYFGPGTRLTVT.

The V gene is TRBV2, the J gene TRBJ2-3, with 7 bases that match TRBD2. V was clipped by 8 bases and J by 0 bases; unmatched bases: 5. The CDR3 is 14 residues long. Per the germline V gene, CDR1 is SNHLY and CDR2 is FYNNEI. CDR3: CASARLASTDTQYF. The CDR3 bases are TGTGCCAGCGCCAGACTAGCAAGCACAGATACGCAGTATTTT.